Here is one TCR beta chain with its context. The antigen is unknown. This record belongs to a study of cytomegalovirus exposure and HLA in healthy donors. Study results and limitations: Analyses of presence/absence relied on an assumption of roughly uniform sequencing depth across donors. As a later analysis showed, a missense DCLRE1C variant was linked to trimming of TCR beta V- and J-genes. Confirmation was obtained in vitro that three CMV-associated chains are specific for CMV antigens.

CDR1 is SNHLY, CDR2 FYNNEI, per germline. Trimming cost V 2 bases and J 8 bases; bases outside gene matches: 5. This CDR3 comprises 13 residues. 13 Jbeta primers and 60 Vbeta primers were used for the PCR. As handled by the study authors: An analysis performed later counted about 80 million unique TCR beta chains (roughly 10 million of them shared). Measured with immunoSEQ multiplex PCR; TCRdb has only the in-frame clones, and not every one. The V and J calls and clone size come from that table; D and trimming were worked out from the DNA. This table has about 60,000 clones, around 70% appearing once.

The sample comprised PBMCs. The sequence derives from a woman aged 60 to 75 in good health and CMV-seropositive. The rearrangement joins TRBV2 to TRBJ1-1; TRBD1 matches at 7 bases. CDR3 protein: CASSERGQWEAFF. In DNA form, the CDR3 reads TGTGCCAGCAGTGAAAGGGGGCAATGGGAAGCTTTCTTT.